This T cell receptor (beta chain) emerged from a study of response to subunit inactivated influenza vaccine. From the RT-PCR reads, TCRdb called clonotypes with MiXCR, one entry per CDR3 protein. The sample holds more than 700,000 distinct CDR3 sequences, approximately 22% seen once. This clonotype occurred many times. Its target is not known. Per germline, CDR1 SGHTA and CDR2 FQGNSA. V was clipped by 5 bases and J by 0 bases, with 7 bases between them. There are 14 residues in the CDR3. Overall study results and limits: After each seasonal influenza vaccination, few new T cells are recruited, the authors suggested.

The receptor was isolated from a man in his forties or fifties who received an inactivated influenza vaccine. The chain has TRBV7-2 and TRBJ2-2, with a weak D call TRBD1 (6 bases). Sequencing used PBMCs from blood, obtained 4 to 6 days after vaccination. The CDR3: CASSRTANTGELFF. The CDR3 DNA follows: TGTGCCAGCAGCCGGACAGCGAACACCGGGGAGCTGTTTTTT.